This T cell receptor beta chain was sequenced in a study of blood T cell repertoires in COVID-19. Study context: The study drew acute and convalescent COVID-19 samples from the United States, Italy and Spain. In each case, the material was cDNA or gDNA derived from T cells, B-cell-depleted T cells, or PBMCs.

Original handling: Reference gene primer amplification yielded estimated nucleated cell counts. TCRdb's table, derived via immunoSEQ multiplex PCR, lists solely in-frame clones and lacks some. The V and J calls and the clone size are those of that table, but D and trimming were determined from the DNA. This table has about 180,000 clones, less than 90% appearing once. The CDR3 length is 15 residues. The V and J ends lost 3 bases and 1 base respectively, with 12 bases between them. Germline V gene lookup returns CDR1 SGHRS and CDR2 YFSETQ. The chain combines TRBV5-1 with TRBJ2-3; D unclear. The TCR was taken from a man aged 70 or older with active or convalescent COVID-19. Sequenced material: peripheral blood. The DNA of the CDR3 is TGCGCCAGCAGCTGGCTTTGGAGCGGCACAGATACGCAGTATTTT. Translating gives CASSWLWSGTDTQYF.